Following are 9 T cell receptor beta chains from one sample sequenced in a study of T cell repertoires in cytomegalovirus infection. Antigens of these TCRs are unknown. TCRdb processed the reads anew with MiXCR; each CDR3 protein has one entry. Here the sample spans approximately 120,000 distinct CDR3 sequences, 25% to 30% being singletons. Sequencing was performed on CD8+ T cells from cultured PBMCs, taken from culture after CMV antigen stimulation. All receptors derive from a human donor in good health (CMV status not recorded). Some clones in this sample may be carry-over from other donors' samples.

V is TRBV2 and J is TRBJ2-7, with D perhaps being TRBD1 or TRBD2 (5 bases each). V was trimmed by 3 bases and J by 5 bases, leaving 8 bases between them. Germline CDR1 is SNHLY and CDR2 is FYNNEI. This CDR3 comprises 12 residues. The CDR3 protein is CASSDMGDEQYF. Here the CDR3 DNA reads TGTGCCAGCAGTGACATGGGGGACGAGCAGTACTTC. Looking up the rest from reference TRBV2 and TRBJ2-7 gives the full variable domain: EPEVTQTPSHQVTQMGQEVILRCVPISNHLYFYWYRQILGQKVEFLVSFYNNEISEKSEIFDDQFSVERPDGSNFTLKIRSTKLEDSAMYFCASSDMGDEQYFGPGTRLTVT.

This clonotype was seen at least ten times. CDR3 loop: CASSVTGGGNQPQHF. The CDR3 nucleotides are TGTGCCAGCAGCGTTACAGGGGGCGGCAATCAGCCCCAGCATTTT. The chain links TRBV7-8 to TRBJ1-5; the match to TRBD1 covers 9 bases. Germline values: CDR1 SGHVS, CDR2 FQNEAQ. V gave up 5 bases and J gave up 2 bases; unmatched junction bases: 4. The CDR3 spans 15 residues. Variable domain in full (rest from reference TRBV7-8 and TRBJ1-5): GAGVSQSPRYKVAKRGQDVALRCDPISGHVSLFWYQQALGQGPEFLTYFQNEAQLDKSGLPSDRFFAERPEGSVSTLKIQRTQQEDSAVYLCASSVTGGGNQPQHFGDGTRLSIL.

In this sample, this clonotype turned up a few times. The rearrangement uses TRBV4-3 and TRBJ2-7; TRBD1 aligns across 8 bases. The germline CDR1 and CDR2 sequences are LGHNA and YSLEER. The CDR3 is made up of 16 amino acids. After removal of 0 bases from V and 3 bases from J, the junction contained 7 bases not matched to a gene. The CDR3 sequence is CASSQDRTGTFYEQYF. CDR3 DNA: TGCGCCAGCAGCCAAGATAGGACAGGGACCTTCTACGAGCAGTACTTC.

This clonotype was seen a few times. This sequence joins TRBV20-1 and TRBJ2-3; TRBD1 might be the D (5 bases). Per the germline V gene, CDR1 is DFQATT and CDR2 is SNEGSKA (reference sequence). The V end was cut by 4 bases, the J end by 2 bases, with 16 bases between. This CDR3 comprises 15 residues. CDR3 residues: CSAKGSPPLTDTQYF. CDR3 in DNA: TGCAGTGCTAAGGGGTCTCCACCCCTCACAGATACGCAGTATTTT.

This sequence joins TRBV7-7 and TRBJ2-2, with D perhaps TRBD1 (5 bases). The CDR3 consists of 15 residues. Trimming pared 5 bases from V and 6 bases from J, leaving 16 bases between. Germline CDR1 is SSHAT and CDR2 is FNYEAQ (reference sequence). The CDR3 coding sequence is TGTGCCAGCAGCCTAGGGGTAGGGATCTCCGGGGAGCTGTTTTTT. Translation gives CASSLGVGISGELFF.

This clonotype was counted only a few times. The V call is TRBV6-8, the J call TRBJ1-5; TRBD1 agrees at 9 bases. Germline V gives CDR1 MNHGY, CDR2 SAAAGT. CDR3 length equals 17 residues. After removal of 6 bases from V and 5 bases from J, the junction contained 14 bases not matched to a gene. The CDR3 DNA follows: TGTGCCAGCAGAACTCCGCCGGGACAGGGTCTCTATCAGCCCCAGCATTTT. It is translated as CASRTPPGQGLYQPQHF.

The chain joins TRBV6-5 to TRBJ2-1; D remains unclear. This CDR3 comprises 16 residues. Germline V gene data show CDR1 as MNHEY and CDR2 as SVGAGI. The V end lost 7 bases, the J end lost 4 bases, and 20 bases lay between the germline ends. This chain's CDR3 is CASTLDGQTGYNEQFF. Written as DNA, the CDR3 is TGTGCCAGCACCCTCGATGGGCAGACCGGGTACAATGAGCAGTTCTTC.

This clonotype was observed a handful of times. The chain has TRBV27 and TRBJ2-5; TRBD2 matches at 9 bases. Trimming took 6 bases from V and 4 from J; bases not matched to a gene: 12. The germline CDR1 and CDR2 sequences are MNHEY and SMNVEV (reference sequence). CDR3 length: 16 residues. The DNA for the CDR3 is TGTGCCAGCAGCATCGGATTGCGGGGGGGCCGAGAGACCCAGTACTTC. Translating gives CASSIGLRGGRETQYF.

This clonotype was detected a few times. The J gene is TRBJ1-2, the V gene TRBV29-1, with D possibly matching TRBD1 (6 bases). Deletions cut 4 bases from V and 1 base from J, with 10 bases between. The germline gives CDR1 SQVTM, CDR2 ANQGSEA. The CDR3 contains 13 residues. CDR3 protein: CSVVQGHNYGYTF. The CDR3 nucleotides are TGCAGCGTTGTCCAGGGACATAACTATGGCTACACCTTC.